This TCR beta chain is drawn from a study of regulatory T cells in long-lasting Graves disease (dated by TCRdb to about 2021). General notes on the study: Patients with newly diagnosed Graves' disease had been on antithyroid drugs for under 3 months. Persistent Graves' disease patients were compared with newly diagnosed Graves' disease patients by peripheral blood TCR sequencing and RNA sequencing. The study was registered as a clinical trial and conducted in China. A total of roughly 35 samples underwent TCR sequencing: about 13 from persistent and about 20 from newly diagnosed Graves' disease patients.

The sample holds one count of this clonotype. It lacks a known antigen. Base qualities are not provided; no much larger clone lies one nucleotide away. A solitary read yields weak support. Broad study findings and their caveats: Persistent Graves' disease patients showed lower TCR Shannon entropy and fewer highly expanded clones than newly diagnosed patients, suggesting clonal expansion. Patients with persistent disease shared more public clonotypes (fewer than 3,000) than newly diagnosed patients did (nearly 1,000). The authors acknowledged the small sample size as a limitation that may reduce accuracy. The study examined only peripheral blood because the primary lesion, thyroid tissue, could not be accessed. TRBV28, TRBJ1-2 and TRBJ2-5 were preferentially used in persistent disease, while TRBV20-1 and TRBJ2-1 were favored in newly diagnosed disease. Only the TCR beta chain was sequenced and analyzed.

CDR1 MNHEY and CDR2 SVGEGT are derived from the germline V gene. Here V drops 9 bases and J drops 2 bases, and the junction holds 1 base not matched to any gene. From cysteine to phenylalanine, the CDR3 is 12 amino acids long. Of the read, only the CDR3 DNA is kept; its 36 bases are in frame from base 1. Library method: multiplex PCR. Sequencing relied on an Illumina HiSeq 4000. CDR3 regions were amplified by Arm-PCR with iRepertoire HTBI primers to construct TCR beta libraries. Gel purification was performed on PCR products prior to sequencing. Per the original workflow: Across samples, 60 to 80 TRBV and around 15 TRBJ segments were identified and used for gene usage analysis of CDR3 amino acid clonotypes. COPE and FqMerger were used to merge filtered high-quality paired reads into contigs. BLAST was used to align contigs to IMGT TRBV, TRBD and TRBJ reference genes, and CDR3 was defined according to IMGT. Highly expanded clones were defined as clonotypes with a frequency above 0.1%. Repertoire diversity was measured by Shannon entropy, and V-J evenness by the Gini coefficient. A clonotype was considered public if more than one individual shared it. TCRdb reran the public reads through fastp at Q25 and MiXCR, keeping productive beta chains. Each entry is one CDR3 protein sequence, shown with its most common DNA and genes. These V and J calls originate from TCRdb's pipeline instead of the authors' own analysis. The sample table shows over 500,000 distinct CDR3 sequences, and 15% to 20% are seen once. The top ten hold 12% of the sample.

The time point label corresponds to: newly diagnosed GD, antithyroid drugs for less than 3 months. RNA was extracted from PBMCs in TRIzol for both TCR sequencing and RNA sequencing. Graves' disease was diagnosed according to American Thyroid Association guidelines. Recruitment of patients was carried out at an endocrinology department in Xi'an, China. Each patient gave roughly 8.4 milliliters of peripheral blood, collected in an EDTA anticoagulant tube. PBMCs were isolated by Ficoll Paque Plus density gradient separation without further T cell sorting. An Agilent 2100 Bioanalyzer and agarose gel were used to check RNA quality, and a NanoDrop 2000 was used to measure RNA concentration. The same sample was also studied in work on T cells in Graves' hyperthyroidism and ophthalmopathy. Per that second paper: Stable Graves' hyperthyroidism was defined as no progression to ophthalmopathy during 18 months of follow-up. Hyperthyroidism patients were newly diagnosed, with disease duration under 2 months, and aged 18 to 65 years. Exclusion was applied to patients with uncontrolled infections, other autoimmune diseases, pregnancy or lactation. Clinical symptoms, serum thyroxine and TRAb, thyroid ultrasound, and orbital computed tomography formed the basis for the diagnoses. The first round of RT-PCR for the TCR CDR3 was performed with the HTBI primer set and the Qiagen OneStep RT-PCR kit. Most expanded thyroid clonotypes (frequency above 0.001) were also detected in blood, a finding suggesting that blood repertoires may reflect thyroid immune responses. In cross-validation, a model built on a 13 V-J signature told ophthalmopathy apart from stable hyperthyroidism with under 90% sensitivity and approximately 81% specificity, and in testing the same model reached 80%/75%. During validation, the model predicted progression to ophthalmopathy a median of about 6.3 months ahead of onset, with 70.59% sensitivity and under 85% specificity. TCR V-J signatures able to tell the groups apart were searched for in a discovery cohort of 90 to 100 patients, of whom roughly 42 had Graves' ophthalmopathy and roughly 58 had stable Graves' hyperthyroidism. An independent validation cohort of about 20 hyperthyroidism patients and about 15 patients who later progressed to ophthalmopathy tested prospective prediction of ophthalmopathy. The 95 to 100 discovery patients were randomly divided into training and test sets at a 7:3 ratio. In addition, the study compared T-cell repertoires in thyroid tissue and in blood from about 6 Graves' hyperthyroidism patients. Following sampling, methimazole starting at 30 mg daily was given to hyperthyroidism patients, and high-dose intravenous methylprednisolone was given to ophthalmopathy patients. Libraries were constructed in a second round of multiplex PCR, after which size selection and purification were performed. Sequencing of the libraries was done on an Illumina HiSeq2000 using paired-end 100 bp reads. SOAPnuke was used to process the raw data, throwing out any read that contained adapters or uncalled bases, had a mean Phred below 15, or lacked an exact constant-primer or identifier match. High-quality paired reads were merged with COPE v1.2.5, and unique nucleotide sequences were defined as clonotypes. MiTCR v1.1 was used to align clonotypes to the IMGT TRBV, TRBD and TRBJ reference segments. The analysis included only V-J combinations with a frequency above 0.0001, which together covered around 99% of the repertoires. The TCS score was defined as F50 (clonal expansion) divided by E x V (chaos), with BLOSUM62-based TCRdist calculated between CDR3 peptides within each V-J. Welch's t-statistics and random forest reduced fewer than 600 V-J features to 13, which were used in a naive Bayes classifier (R e1071). Sample size was not statistically predetermined, and investigators were not blinded to group allocation. The paper reports TCR Vbeta CDR3 sequencing of over 130 peripheral blood samples: some 41 ophthalmopathy, fewer than 80 hyperthyroidism and around 17 progressor patients.

The sequence derives from a man aged 18 to 29 with Graves disease. Donor details come from another sample of the same person, matched by shared clones. The sequencing here drew on peripheral blood mononuclear cells (PBMCs), taken at new diagnosis, from a patient treated with antithyroid drugs. Recombination joined TRBV6-2 or TRBV6-3 with TRBJ2-5, with TRBD2 matching 9 junction bases. CDR3 protein: CASLAGQETQYF. The nucleotide sequence is TGTGCCAGTCTAGCGGGGCAAGAGACCCAGTACTTC.